This T cell receptor (beta chain) was found in a study of blood T cell repertoires in COVID-19. Profiling relied on immunoSEQ multiplex PCR, and the TCRdb table lists in-frame clones only, not all of them. Of approximately 270,000 clones listed, more than 80% were seen once; the top ten hold over 3.5%. Germline CDR1 is LGHNA and CDR2 is YNFKEQ. The length of the CDR3 is 17 residues. V lost 0 bases and J lost 3; bases outside the gene matches: 7. This chain joins TRBV4-2 and TRBJ2-2; 7 bases map to TRBD2. The sequence was obtained from a woman under 40 with acute COVID-19. Material for sequencing was PBMCs or T cells enriched from blood (not recorded which). CDR3 protein: CASSQEQREGHTGELFF. The CDR3 DNA reads TGTGCCAGCAGCCAAGAACAGAGGGAGGGGCACACCGGGGAGCTGTTTTTT.